This T cell receptor (beta chain) originates from a study of metastatic and nonmetastatic thyroid tumors. On the study more broadly: Patients with malignant and benign thyroid disease provided blood and tumor or nodule tissue, whose repertoires were compared. Whole-study findings and limits: Within blood and tumor, benign nodules reportedly had significantly lower TCR beta diversity than malignant thyroid tumors did.

The table lists this clone with many counts. As yet, its antigen is unknown. Original handling: The authors used CDR3 differences across clinicopathological groups to build a distant-metastasis classifier for papillary thyroid cancer. TCRdb reprocessed the PCR reads using MiXCR. What appears here as the V and J calls and clone size reflects TCRdb's work, not the paper's. The data contain more than 25,000 clones, 7% to 8% of them singletons. The CDR3 runs 13 residues. Per germline, CDR1 MNHNS and CDR2 SASEGT. With 5 bases removed from V and 7 bases from J, the gap between germline ends came to 9 bases. Until they underwent thyroid surgery, no patient had received any treatment.

The chain joins TRBV6-1 to TRBJ1-6, with D uncertain. The sample was blood. The clonotype was recovered from a female donor with papillary thyroid cancer or a benign thyroid nodule (not recorded which). Some clones in this sample may be carry-over from other donors' samples. Here the CDR3 reads CASSQTENSPLHF. CDR3 nucleotide sequence: TGTGCCAGCAGTCAAACAGAGAATTCACCCCTCCACTTT.